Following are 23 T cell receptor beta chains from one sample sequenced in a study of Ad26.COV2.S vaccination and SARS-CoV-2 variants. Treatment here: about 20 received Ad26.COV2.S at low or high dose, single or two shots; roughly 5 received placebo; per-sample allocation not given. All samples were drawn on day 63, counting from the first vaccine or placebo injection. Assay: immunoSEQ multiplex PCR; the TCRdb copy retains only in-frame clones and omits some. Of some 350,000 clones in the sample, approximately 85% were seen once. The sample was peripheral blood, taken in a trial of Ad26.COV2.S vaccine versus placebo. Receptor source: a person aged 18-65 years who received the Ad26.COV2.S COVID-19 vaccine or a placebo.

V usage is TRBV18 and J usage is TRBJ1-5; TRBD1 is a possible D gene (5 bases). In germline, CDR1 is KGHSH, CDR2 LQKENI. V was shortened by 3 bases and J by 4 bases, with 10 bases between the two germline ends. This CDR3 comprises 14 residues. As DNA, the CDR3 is TGTGCCAGCTCACCGTCCAGGGAAAATCAGCCCCAGCATTTT. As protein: CASSPSRENQPQHF.

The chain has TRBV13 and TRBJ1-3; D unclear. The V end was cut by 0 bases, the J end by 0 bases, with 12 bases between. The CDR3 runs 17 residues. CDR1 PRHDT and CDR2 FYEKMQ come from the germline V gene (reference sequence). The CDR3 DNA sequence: TGTGCCAGCAGCTTAGGAGAGGGAACTTTCTCTGGAAACACCATATATTTT. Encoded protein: CASSLGEGTFSGNTIYF.

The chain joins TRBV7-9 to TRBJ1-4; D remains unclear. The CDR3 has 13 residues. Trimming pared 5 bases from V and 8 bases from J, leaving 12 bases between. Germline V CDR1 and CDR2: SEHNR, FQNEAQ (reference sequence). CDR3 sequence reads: CASSPLDGEKLFF. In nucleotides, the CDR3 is TGTGCCAGCAGCCCACTGGACGGCGAAAAACTGTTTTTT.

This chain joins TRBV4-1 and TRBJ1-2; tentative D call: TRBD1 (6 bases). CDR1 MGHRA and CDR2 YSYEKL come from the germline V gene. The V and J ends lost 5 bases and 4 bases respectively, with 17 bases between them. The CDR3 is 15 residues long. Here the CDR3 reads CASSTTSDSLYGYTF. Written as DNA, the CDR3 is TGCGCCAGCAGCACAACCTCGGACAGCCTCTATGGCTACACCTTC.

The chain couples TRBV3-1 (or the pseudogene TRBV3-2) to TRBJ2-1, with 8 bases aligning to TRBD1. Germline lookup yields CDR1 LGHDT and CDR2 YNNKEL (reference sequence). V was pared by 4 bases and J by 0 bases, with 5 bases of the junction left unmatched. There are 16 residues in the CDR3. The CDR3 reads CASSPRTGRSYNEQFF. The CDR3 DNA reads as TGTGCCAGCAGCCCACGGACAGGGCGCTCCTACAATGAGCAGTTCTTC.

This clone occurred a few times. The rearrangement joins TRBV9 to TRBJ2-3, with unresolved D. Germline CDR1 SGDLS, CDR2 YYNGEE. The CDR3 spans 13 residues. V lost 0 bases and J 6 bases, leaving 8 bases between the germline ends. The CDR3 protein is CASSVAARDTQYF. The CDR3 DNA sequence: TGTGCCAGCAGCGTAGCGGCGCGTGATACGCAGTATTTT. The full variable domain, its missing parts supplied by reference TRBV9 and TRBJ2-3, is DSGVTQTPKHLITATGQRVTLRCSPRSGDLSVYWYQQSLDQGLQFLIQYYNGEERAKGNILERFSAQQFPDLHSELNLSSLELGDSALYFCASSVAARDTQYFGPGTRLTVL.

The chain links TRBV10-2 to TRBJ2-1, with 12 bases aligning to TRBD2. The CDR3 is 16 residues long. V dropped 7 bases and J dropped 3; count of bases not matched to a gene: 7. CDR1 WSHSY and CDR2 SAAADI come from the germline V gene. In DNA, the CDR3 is TGCGCCAGCAAACCGGGACTAGCGGGTAACTACAATGAGCAGTTCTTC. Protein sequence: CASKPGLAGNYNEQFF.

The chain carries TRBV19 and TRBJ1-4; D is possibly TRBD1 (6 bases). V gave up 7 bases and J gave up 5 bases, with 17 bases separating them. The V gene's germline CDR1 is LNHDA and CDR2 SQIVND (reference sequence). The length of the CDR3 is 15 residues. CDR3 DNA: TGTGCCAGTACCCTCGATCCAGGGGTGAATGAAAAACTGTTTTTT. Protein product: CASTLDPGVNEKLFF. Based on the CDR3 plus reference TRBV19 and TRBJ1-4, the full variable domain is DGGITQSPKYLFRKEGQNVTLSCEQNLNHDAMYWYRQDPGQGLRLIYYSQIVNDFQKGDIAEGYSVSREKKESFPLTVTSAQKNPTAFYLCASTLDPGVNEKLFFGSGTQLSVL.

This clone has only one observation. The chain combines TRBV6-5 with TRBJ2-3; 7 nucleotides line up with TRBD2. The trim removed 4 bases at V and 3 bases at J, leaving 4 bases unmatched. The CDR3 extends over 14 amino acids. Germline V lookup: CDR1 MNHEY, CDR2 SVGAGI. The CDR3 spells CASSLSGETDTQYF. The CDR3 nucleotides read TGTGCCAGCAGTTTAAGCGGGGAGACAGATACGCAGTATTTT.

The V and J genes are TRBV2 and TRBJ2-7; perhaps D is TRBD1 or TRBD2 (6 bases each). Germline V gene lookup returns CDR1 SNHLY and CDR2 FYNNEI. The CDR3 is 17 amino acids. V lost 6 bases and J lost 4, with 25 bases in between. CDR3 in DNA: TGTGCCAGCAGAAAAGGCCTAAAGGTGGGGGGACATTACGAGCAGTACTTC. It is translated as CASRKGLKVGGHYEQYF.

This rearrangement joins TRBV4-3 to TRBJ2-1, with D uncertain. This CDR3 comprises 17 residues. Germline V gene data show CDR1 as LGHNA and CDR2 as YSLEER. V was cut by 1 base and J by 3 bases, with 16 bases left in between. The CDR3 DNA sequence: TGCGCCAGCAGCCAAGGTGCCCATGAGCTAAACTACAATGAGCAGTTCTTC. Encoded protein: CASSQGAHELNYNEQFF.

The CDR3: CASSLAGKGNQPQHF. The DNA of the CDR3 is TGTGCCAGCAGCTTAGCTGGGAAGGGGAATCAGCCCCAGCATTTT. This chain links TRBV7-2 with TRBJ1-5, with TRBD1 as a possible D gene (5 bases). The CDR3 covers 15 residues. The germline gives CDR1 SGHTA, CDR2 FQGNSA. The germline V and J ends were trimmed by 0 bases and 4 bases, with 10 bases remaining between them.

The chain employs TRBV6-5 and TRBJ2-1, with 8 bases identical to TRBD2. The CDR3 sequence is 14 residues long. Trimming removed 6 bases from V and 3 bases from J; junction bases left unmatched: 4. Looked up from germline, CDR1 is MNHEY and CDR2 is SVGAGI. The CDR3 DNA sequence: TGTGCCAGCAGAAAAGCGGGAGTCTACAATGAGCAGTTCTTC. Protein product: CASRKAGVYNEQFF.

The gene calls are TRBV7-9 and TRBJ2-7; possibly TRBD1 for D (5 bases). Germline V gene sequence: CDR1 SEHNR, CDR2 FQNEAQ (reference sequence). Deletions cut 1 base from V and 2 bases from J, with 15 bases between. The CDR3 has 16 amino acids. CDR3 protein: CASSLVAGSLTYEQYF. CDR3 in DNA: TGTGCCAGCAGCTTAGTAGCAGGGTCTTTAACCTACGAGCAGTACTTC.

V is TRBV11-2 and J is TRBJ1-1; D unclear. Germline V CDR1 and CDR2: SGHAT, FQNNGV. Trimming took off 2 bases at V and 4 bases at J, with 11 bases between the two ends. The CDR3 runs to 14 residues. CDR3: CASSLTAQSTEAFF. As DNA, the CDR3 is TGTGCCAGCAGCTTAACGGCTCAGTCCACTGAAGCTTTCTTT.

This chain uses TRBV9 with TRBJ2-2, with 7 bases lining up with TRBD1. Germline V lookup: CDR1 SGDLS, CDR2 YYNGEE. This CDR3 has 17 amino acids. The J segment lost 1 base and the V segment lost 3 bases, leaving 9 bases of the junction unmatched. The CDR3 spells CASSGLKQGMNTGELFF. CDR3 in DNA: TGTGCCAGCAGCGGATTAAAACAGGGGATGAACACCGGGGAGCTGTTTTTT.

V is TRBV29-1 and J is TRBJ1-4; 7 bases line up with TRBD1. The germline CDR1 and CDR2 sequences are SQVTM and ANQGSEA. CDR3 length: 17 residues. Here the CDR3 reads CGVWIRLGGAANEKLFF. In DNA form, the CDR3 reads TGCGGGGTGTGGATCCGCTTAGGGGGCGCAGCTAATGAAAAACTGTTTTTT.

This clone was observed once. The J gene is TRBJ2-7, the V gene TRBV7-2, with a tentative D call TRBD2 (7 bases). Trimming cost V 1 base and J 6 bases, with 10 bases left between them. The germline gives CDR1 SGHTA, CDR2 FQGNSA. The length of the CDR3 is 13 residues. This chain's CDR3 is CASSLVRGGEQYF. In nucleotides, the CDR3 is TGTGCCAGCAGCTTAGTTAGGGGGGGCGAGCAGTACTTC.

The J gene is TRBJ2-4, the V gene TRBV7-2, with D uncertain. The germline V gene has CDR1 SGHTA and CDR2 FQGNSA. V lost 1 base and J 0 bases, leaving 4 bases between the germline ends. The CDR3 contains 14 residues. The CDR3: CASSLERAKNIQYF. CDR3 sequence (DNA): TGTGCCAGCAGCTTAGAGAGAGCCAAAAACATTCAGTACTTC.

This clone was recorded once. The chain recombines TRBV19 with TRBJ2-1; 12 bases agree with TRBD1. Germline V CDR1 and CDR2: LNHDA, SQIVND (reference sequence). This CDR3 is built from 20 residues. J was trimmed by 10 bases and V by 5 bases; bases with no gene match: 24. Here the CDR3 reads CASSLYPGQGAGWAWGEQFF. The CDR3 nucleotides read TGTGCCAGTAGTCTTTACCCGGGACAGGGGGCCGGATGGGCTTGGGGAGAGCAGTTCTTC. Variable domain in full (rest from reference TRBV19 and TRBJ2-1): DGGITQSPKYLFRKEGQNVTLSCEQNLNHDAMYWYRQDPGQGLRLIYYSQIVNDFQKGDIAEGYSVSREKKESFPLTVTSAQKNPTAFYLCASSLYPGQGAGWAWGEQFFGPGTRLTVL.

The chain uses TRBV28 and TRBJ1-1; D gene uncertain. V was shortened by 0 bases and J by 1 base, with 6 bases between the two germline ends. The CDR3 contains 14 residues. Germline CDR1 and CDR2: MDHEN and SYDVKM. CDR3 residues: CASSLWAQNTEAFF. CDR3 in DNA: TGTGCCAGCAGTTTATGGGCACAGAACACTGAAGCTTTCTTT.

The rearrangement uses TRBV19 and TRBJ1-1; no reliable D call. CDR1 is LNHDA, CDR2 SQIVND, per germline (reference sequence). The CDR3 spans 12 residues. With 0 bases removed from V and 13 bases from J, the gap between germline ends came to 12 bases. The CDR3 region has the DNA TGTGCCAGTAGTATAGACTTTATAAAGCTTTTCTTT. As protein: CASSIDFIKLFF.

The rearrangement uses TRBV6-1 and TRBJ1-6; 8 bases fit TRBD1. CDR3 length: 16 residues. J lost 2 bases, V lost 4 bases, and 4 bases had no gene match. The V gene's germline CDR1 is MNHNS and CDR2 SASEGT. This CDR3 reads CASSGRTGTYNSPLHF. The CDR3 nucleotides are TGTGCCAGCAGTGGACGGACAGGGACCTATAATTCACCCCTCCACTTT.